Listed below are T cell receptor beta chains from one sample, sequenced in a study of cytomegalovirus exposure and HLA in healthy donors. The repertoire was sequenced with immunoSEQ multiplex PCR; TCRdb's copy has only in-frame clones and lacks some. The sample has over 140,000 clones, around 82% seen once. Sequenced input: PBMCs. The receptors here all came from a man in his forties or fifties in good health and CMV-seronegative. Both conserved end residues are part of each CDR3. D genes are given only for firm matches. Size is stated for part of the rows, as once, few or many counts, or as a class when the clone is expanded.

>-|TRBJ2-7|-|TRBV4-2
TGTGCCAGCAGCCGTGACAGGAGCTCCTACGAGCAGTACTTC
CASSRDRSSYEQYF
>-|TRBJ2-5|TRBD2|TRBV2
TGTGCCAGCAGTGGTAGCGGGACTCAAGAGACCCAGTACTTC
CASSGSGTQETQYF
>-|TRBJ1-1|-|TRBV25-1
TGTGCCAGCAGTGAATTCGGGAGAGGGGACACTGAAGCTTTCTTT
CASSEFGRGDTEAFF
>-|TRBJ2-5|TRBD2|TRBV2
TGTGCCAGCAGTGACCTAGATTTTGCGGGAGAAGAGACCCAGTACTTC
CASSDLDFAGEETQYF
>-|TRBJ2-1|-|TRBV6-1
TGTGCCAGCAGTCCTCTAGGGGGTGGTGAGCAGTTCTTC
CASSPLGGGEQFF
>once|TRBJ2-3|-|TRBV2
TGTGCCAGCAGTGGGCCGCTTGCTAGCACAGATACGCAGTATTTT
CASSGPLASTDTQYF
>-|TRBJ2-5|TRBD2|TRBV5-4
TGTGCCAGCAGCCCGACTAGCGGGGGGGAGACCCAGTACTTC
CASSPTSGGETQYF
>-|TRBJ2-2|-|TRBV9
TGTGCCAGCAGCGTAGCCCCCTCCGGGGAGCTGTTTTTT
CASSVAPSGELFF
>once|TRBJ1-4|-|TRBV7-6
TGTGCCAGCAGCCCGGACAGAAATGAAAAACTGTTTTTT
CASSPDRNEKLFF
>-|TRBJ1-2|-|TRBV7-8
TGTGCCAGCAGCTTAGATCATATCACAGGGCCAAGGGGCTACACCTTC
CASSLDHITGPRGYTF
>once|TRBJ1-3|-|TRBV13
TGTGCCAGCAGCCCCAGACACCTCTCTGGAAACACCATATATTTT
CASSPRHLSGNTIYF
>-|TRBJ2-5|TRBD1|TRBV6-1
TGTGCCAGCAGTGGAGGGGGCCTCCCTGAGACCCAGTACTTC
CASSGGGLPETQYF
>-|TRBJ2-2|TRBD2|TRBV7-3
TGTGCCAGCAGCTTAAGTCCTAGCGGGATTACCGGGGAGCTGTTTTTT
CASSLSPSGITGELFF
>-|TRBJ2-7|-|TRBV5-6
TGTGCCAGCAGCTTCGGACACCCCTCCTACGAGCAGTACTTC
CASSFGHPSYEQYF
>-|TRBJ2-5|-|TRBV4-1
TGCGCCAGCAGCCTTATGCCGTGGGCTCGGGAGACCCAGTACTTC
CASSLMPWARETQYF
>-|TRBJ2-2|-|TRBV12-5
TGTGCTAGTGGTTTGCCACAGGGAAACACCGGGGAGCTGTTTTTT
CASGLPQGNTGELFF
>-|TRBJ1-1|TRBD1|TRBV27
TGTGCCAGCAGTTTATCACAGGGGGTAGGCACTGAAGCTTTCTTT
CASSLSQGVGTEAFF
>-|TRBJ2-3|TRBD2|TRBV25-1
TGTGCCAGCAGTGAATCGGGGTCTAGCGGGGGGGCGAATACGCAGTATTTT
CASSESGSSGGANTQYF
>-|TRBJ2-3|-|TRBV9
TGTGCCAGCAGCGTAGATCGAGTTGATACGCAGTATTTT
CASSVDRVDTQYF
>-|TRBJ1-5|-|TRBV19
TGTGCCAGTAGTAGGGACACGAGTCCATTTAGCAATCAGCCCCAGCATTTT
CASSRDTSPFSNQPQHF
>-|TRBJ1-1|-|TRBV5-6
TGTGCCAGCAGCTCCACAGGATCTAACACTGAAGCTTTCTTT
CASSSTGSNTEAFF
>-|TRBJ1-6|TRBD1|TRBV19
TGTGCCAGTAGTATAGGTACTCGGGGACAGGATTCACCCCTCCACTTT
CASSIGTRGQDSPLHF